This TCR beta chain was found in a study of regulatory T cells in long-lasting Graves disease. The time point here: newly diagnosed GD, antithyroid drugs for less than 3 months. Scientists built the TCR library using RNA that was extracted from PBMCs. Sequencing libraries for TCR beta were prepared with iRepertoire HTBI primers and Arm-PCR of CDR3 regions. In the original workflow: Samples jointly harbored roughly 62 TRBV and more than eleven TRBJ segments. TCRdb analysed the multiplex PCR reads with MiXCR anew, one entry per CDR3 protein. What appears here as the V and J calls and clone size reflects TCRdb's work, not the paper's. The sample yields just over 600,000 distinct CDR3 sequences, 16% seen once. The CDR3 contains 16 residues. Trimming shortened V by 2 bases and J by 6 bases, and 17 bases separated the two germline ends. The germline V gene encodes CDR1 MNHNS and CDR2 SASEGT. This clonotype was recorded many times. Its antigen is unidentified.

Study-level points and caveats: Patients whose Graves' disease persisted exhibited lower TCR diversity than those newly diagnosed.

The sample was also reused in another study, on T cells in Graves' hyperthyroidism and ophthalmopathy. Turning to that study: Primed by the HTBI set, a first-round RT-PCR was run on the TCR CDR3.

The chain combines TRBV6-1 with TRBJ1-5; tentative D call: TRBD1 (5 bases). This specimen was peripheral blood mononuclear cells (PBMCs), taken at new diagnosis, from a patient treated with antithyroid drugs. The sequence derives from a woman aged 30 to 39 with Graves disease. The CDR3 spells CASSEQLGGTIQPQHF. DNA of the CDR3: TGTGCCAGCAGTGAACAATTGGGAGGGACCATTCAGCCCCAGCATTTT.